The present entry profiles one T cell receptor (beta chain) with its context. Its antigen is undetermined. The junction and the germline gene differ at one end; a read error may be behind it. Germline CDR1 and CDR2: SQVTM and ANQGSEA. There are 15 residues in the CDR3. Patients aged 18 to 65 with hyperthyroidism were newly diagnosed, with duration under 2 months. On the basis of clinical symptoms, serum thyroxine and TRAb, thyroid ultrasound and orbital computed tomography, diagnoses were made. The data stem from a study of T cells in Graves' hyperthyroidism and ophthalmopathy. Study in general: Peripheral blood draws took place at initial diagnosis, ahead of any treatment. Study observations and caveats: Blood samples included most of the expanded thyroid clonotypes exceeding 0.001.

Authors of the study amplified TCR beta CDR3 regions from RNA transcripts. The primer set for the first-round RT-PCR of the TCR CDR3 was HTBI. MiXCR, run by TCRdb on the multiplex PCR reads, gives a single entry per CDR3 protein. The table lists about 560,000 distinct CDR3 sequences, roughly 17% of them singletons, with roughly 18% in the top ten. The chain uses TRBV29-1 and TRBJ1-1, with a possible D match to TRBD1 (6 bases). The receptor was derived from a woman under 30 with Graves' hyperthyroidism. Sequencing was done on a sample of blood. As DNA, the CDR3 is TGCAACGTTGAAGATGGGGGGGCCTCGGTCACTGAAGCTTTCTTT. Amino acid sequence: CNVEDGGASVTEAFF. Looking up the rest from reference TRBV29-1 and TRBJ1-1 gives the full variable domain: SAVISQKPSRDICQRGTSLTIQCQVDSQVTMMFWYRQQPGQSLTLIATANQGSEATYESGFVIDKFPISRPNLTFSTLTVSNMSPEDSSIYLCNVEDGGASVTEAFFGQGTRLTVV.